A single sample gave rise to the 17 T cell receptor beta chains below, sequenced in a study of cytomegalovirus exposure and HLA in healthy donors (dated by TCRdb to about 2017). Library preparation was by the immunoSEQ multiplex PCR assay. For the multiplex PCR, a mixture combining 60 forward primers for TCR Vbeta segments and 13 reverse primers for TCR Jbeta segments was used. Not all clones reach the TCRdb copy of this immuneACCESS table, which keeps in-frame sequences only. Checked studies attribute under half of the gap to unresolved V genes and leave the rest unexplained. The table for this sample lists tens of thousands of clones. 12% of the sample comes from the top ten. The sequencing sample was made of PBMCs. Source of these receptors: a young woman in good health and CMV-seropositive.

J is TRBJ2-3 and V is TRBV20-1; a weak D match, TRBD2 (5 bases). The germline V and J ends were trimmed by 3 bases and 8 bases, with 9 bases remaining between them. Per the germline V gene, CDR1 is DFQATT and CDR2 is SNEGSKA (reference sequence). There are 11 residues in the CDR3. The CDR3 spells CSASRGGTQYF. In nucleotides, the CDR3 is TGCAGTGCTAGTCGGGGTGGTACGCAGTATTTT.

The chain is built from TRBV4-1 and TRBJ2-1; D may be TRBD2 (6 bases). The CDR3 runs 16 residues. Per germline, CDR1 MGHRA and CDR2 YSYEKL. V lost 0 bases and J 4 bases, leaving 13 bases between the germline ends. The CDR3 nucleotides read TGCGCCAGCAGCCAAGAGAGACTAGTCGCTTACAATGAGCAGTTCTTC. Its protein product is CASSQERLVAYNEQFF.

The chain combines TRBV30 with TRBJ2-7, with D perhaps TRBD1 (6 bases). The germline V gene has CDR1 GTSNPN and CDR2 SVGIG (reference sequence). Trimming removed 5 bases at V and 3 bases at J, with 11 bases between. This CDR3 has 12 residues. The CDR3 nucleotides are TGTGCCTGGGGGGGCGAAGACTACGAGCAGTACTTC. Translation: CAWGGEDYEQYF.

V usage is TRBV13 and J usage is TRBJ1-2, with no clear D. Germline values: CDR1 PRHDT, CDR2 FYEKMQ (reference sequence). The CDR3 runs to 14 residues. V lost 5 bases, J lost 4 bases, and 14 bases lay in between. CDR3: CASSPSPGPYGYTF. The CDR3 bases are TGTGCCAGCAGCCCTTCACCGGGTCCCTATGGCTACACCTTC. Based on the CDR3 plus reference TRBV13 and TRBJ1-2, the full variable domain is AAGVIQSPRHLIKEKRETATLKCYPIPRHDTVYWYQQGPGQDPQFLISFYEKMQSDKGSIPDRFSAQQFSDYHSELNMSSLELGDSALYFCASSPSPGPYGYTFGSGTRLTVV.

The chain has TRBV6-1 and TRBJ1-1; 9 bases are a match to TRBD1. Trimming removed 3 bases from V and 1 base from J; junction bases left unmatched: 12. The CDR3 extends over 18 amino acids. Germline V gene lookup returns CDR1 MNHNS and CDR2 SASEGT. CDR3 region: CASSEAPPGQGGNTEAFF. The CDR3 DNA is TGTGCCAGCAGTGAGGCCCCTCCGGGACAGGGAGGGAACACTGAAGCTTTCTTT.

The chain recombines TRBV12-5 with TRBJ2-5, with D perhaps TRBD2 (7 bases). V shed 5 bases and J shed 4 bases, with 17 bases lying between them. This CDR3 spans 15 amino acids. CDR1 is LGHNT and CDR2 is FRNRAP in the germline V gene. The CDR3 region is CASGPPGGGGETQYF. The CDR3 bases are TGTGCTAGTGGTCCTCCTGGCGGGGGCGGAGAGACCCAGTACTTC.

On this clone: The same CDR3 can be traced to other DNA sequences in this sample. The V and J genes are TRBV6-1 and TRBJ1-6; the D gene is possibly TRBD1 (6 bases). The CDR3 has 15 residues. CDR1 and CDR2 from the germline V gene are MNHNS and SASEGT. The V gene lost 7 bases and the J gene lost 2 bases, with 12 bases spanning the gap. CDR3 nucleotide sequence: TGTGCCAGCACCGTGACAGGAGCCTATAATTCACCCCTCCACTTT. It codes for CASTVTGAYNSPLHF.

The chain has TRBV4-1 and TRBJ2-7; D perhaps matches TRBD2 (6 bases). CDR3 length: 14 amino acids. Germline assignment: CDR1 MGHRA and CDR2 YSYEKL. The V end was cut by 3 bases, the J end by 0 bases, with 9 bases between. CDR3 loop: CASSHLTSSYEQYF. For the CDR3, the DNA is TGCGCCAGCAGCCATCTGACTAGCTCCTACGAGCAGTACTTC.

This chain joins TRBV30 and TRBJ2-3; 10 bases agree with TRBD2. This CDR3 has 15 amino acids. CDR1 GTSNPN and CDR2 SVGIG come from the germline V gene (reference sequence). V dropped 0 bases and J dropped 2; count of bases not matched to a gene: 2. CDR3 loop: CAWSVLAGLTDTQYF. For the CDR3, the DNA is TGTGCCTGGAGTGTACTAGCGGGACTCACAGATACGCAGTATTTT.

This rearrangement joins TRBV6-5 to TRBJ2-3; the match to TRBD2 covers 10 bases. With 6 bases clipped from V and 2 bases from J, the junction kept 5 bases outside the gene matches. CDR1 MNHEY and CDR2 SVGAGI come from the germline V gene. This CDR3 has 15 amino acids. CDR3 DNA sequence: TGTGCCAGCAGCCTTAGCGGGGGGCTCACAGATACGCAGTATTTT. This gives the protein CASSLSGGLTDTQYF.

The chain uses TRBV5-1 and TRBJ2-1; 11 nucleotides align to TRBD2. Germline-derived CDR1 and CDR2 are SGHRS and YFSETQ. V was clipped by 2 bases and J by 9 bases; unmatched bases: 10. The CDR3 loop spans 16 amino acids. The DNA for the CDR3 is TGCGCCAGCAGCTTCCCTACCGGGACTAGCGGCGGTGAGCAGTTCTTC. Its protein product is CASSFPTGTSGGEQFF.

The J gene is TRBJ2-7, the V gene TRBV29-1, with D possibly matching TRBD2 (6 bases). Germline assignment: CDR1 SQVTM and CDR2 ANQGSEA. The CDR3 sequence is 14 residues long. V lost 5 bases and J 6 bases, leaving 20 bases between the germline ends. DNA of the CDR3: TGCAGCGTTCTCGCCGGGACGGGGAGGTTCGAGCAGTACTTC. Translating it yields CSVLAGTGRFEQYF.

V and J are TRBV18 and TRBJ2-7, with D unclear. The germline V and J ends were trimmed by 3 bases and 7 bases, with 16 bases remaining between them. Germline lookup yields CDR1 KGHSH and CDR2 LQKENI. The length of the CDR3 is 14 residues. The DNA for the CDR3 is TGTGCCAGCTCACCGTCGACCCGGAAGGAGGAGCAGTACTTC. This translates into CASSPSTRKEEQYF.

This rearrangement joins TRBV9 to TRBJ1-6; D remains ambiguous. V shed 0 bases and J shed 0 bases, with 7 bases lying between them. CDR3 length: 16 residues. Germline V lookup: CDR1 SGDLS, CDR2 YYNGEE. CDR3 bases: TGTGCCAGCAGCGTAGGGGCGAGCTCCTATAATTCACCCCTCCACTTT. This encodes CASSVGASSYNSPLHF.

Comments on this clone: This sample also contains other DNA sequences that code for the same CDR3. The J gene is TRBJ1-3, the V gene TRBV6-5; D call uncertain. From germline, CDR1 is MNHEY and CDR2 SVGAGI. This CDR3 comprises 13 residues. The ends were cut back, 6 bases at V and 0 bases at J, with 6 bases in the middle. CDR3: CASRQFSGNTIYF. CDR3 in DNA: TGTGCCAGCAGACAGTTCTCTGGAAACACCATATATTTT.

The V call is TRBV7-9, the J call TRBJ2-1; 9 bases line up with TRBD1. V shed 3 bases, J shed 5 bases, and the junction held 11 bases outside the gene matches. The CDR3 extends over 17 amino acids. Germline V lookup: CDR1 SEHNR, CDR2 FQNEAQ (reference sequence). CDR3 sequence: CASSFRTGAEWDNEQFF. In nucleotides, the CDR3 is TGTGCCAGCAGCTTTCGGACAGGGGCGGAATGGGACAATGAGCAGTTCTTC.

This rearrangement joins TRBV7-6 to TRBJ2-7; a possible D gene is TRBD1 (6 bases). The CDR3 is made up of 13 amino acids. CDR1 and CDR2 from the germline V gene are SGHVS and FNYEAQ. V lost 4 bases and J 3 bases, leaving 10 bases between the germline ends. This CDR3 reads CASSSTGFYEQYF. CDR3 DNA sequence: TGTGCCAGCAGCTCTACAGGGTTCTACGAGCAGTACTTC.